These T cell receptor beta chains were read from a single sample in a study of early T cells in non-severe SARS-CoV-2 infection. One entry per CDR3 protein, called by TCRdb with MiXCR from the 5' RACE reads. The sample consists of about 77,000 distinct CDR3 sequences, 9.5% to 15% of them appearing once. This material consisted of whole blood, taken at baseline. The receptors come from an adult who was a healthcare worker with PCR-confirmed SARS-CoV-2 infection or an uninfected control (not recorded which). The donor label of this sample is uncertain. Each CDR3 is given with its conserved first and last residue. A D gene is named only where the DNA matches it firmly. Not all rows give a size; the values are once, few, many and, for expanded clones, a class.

cdr3_aa: CSVRETSYAQYF
cdr3_nt: TGCAGCGTGAGGGAGACTAGTTATGCGCAGTATTTT
clone_size: few
j_call: TRBJ2-3
v_call: TRBV29-1
d_call: -

cdr3_aa: CATSSGQGLGYTF
cdr3_nt: TGTGCCACCAGCAGTGGACAGGGATTGGGCTACACCTTC
clone_size: many
j_call: TRBJ1-2
v_call: TRBV15
d_call: TRBD1

cdr3_aa: CSVESNTRAPDTQYF
cdr3_nt: TGCAGCGTTGAGAGTAACACGAGAGCCCCAGATACGCAGTATTTT
clone_size: few
j_call: TRBJ2-3
v_call: TRBV29-1
d_call: -

cdr3_aa: CASSIASGTSGYTF
cdr3_nt: TGTGCCAGCAGTATTGCTTCAGGGACGAGTGGCTACACCTTC
clone_size: -
j_call: TRBJ1-2
v_call: TRBV12-3/TRBV12-4
d_call: -

cdr3_aa: CASSPAGVGQPQHF
cdr3_nt: TGTGCCAGCAGTCCAGCCGGGGTGGGCCAGCCCCAGCATTTT
clone_size: few
j_call: TRBJ1-5
v_call: TRBV27
d_call: -

cdr3_aa: CASSREQGQAPLHF
cdr3_nt: TGTGCCAGCTCCCGGGAGCAGGGTCAAGCACCCCTCCACTTT
clone_size: -
j_call: TRBJ1-6
v_call: TRBV18
d_call: -

cdr3_aa: CASSHKPGGQYGYTF
cdr3_nt: TGTGCCAGCAGCCACAAACCAGGAGGGCAGTATGGCTACACCTTC
clone_size: -
j_call: TRBJ1-2
v_call: TRBV3-1
d_call: -

cdr3_aa: CASSLSGRYTDTQYF
cdr3_nt: TGTGCCAGCAGCCTTTCGGGTAGATACACAGATACGCAGTATTTT
clone_size: -
j_call: TRBJ2-3
v_call: TRBV13
d_call: -

cdr3_aa: CASSLYPGTGDGYTF
cdr3_nt: TGTGCCAGCAGCCTCTACCCCGGGACAGGGGATGGCTACACCTTC
clone_size: -
j_call: TRBJ1-2
v_call: TRBV9
d_call: TRBD1

cdr3_aa: CASSLMTGQETQYF
cdr3_nt: TGTGCCAGCAGCTTAATGACGGGTCAAGAGACCCAGTACTTC
clone_size: many
j_call: TRBJ2-5
v_call: TRBV7-2
d_call: -

cdr3_aa: CASRRGTLGWVF
cdr3_nt: TGTGCCAGCAGGAGAGGGACCCTGGGATGGGTCTTC
clone_size: -
j_call: TRBJ2-1
v_call: TRBV2
d_call: -

cdr3_aa: CATSRDLVREAFF
cdr3_nt: TGTGCCACCAGCAGAGATTTGGTCCGAGAAGCTTTCTTT
clone_size: many
j_call: TRBJ1-1
v_call: TRBV15
d_call: -

cdr3_aa: CSAVNWQNDNEQFF
cdr3_nt: TGCAGTGCTGTTAACTGGCAGAATGACAATGAGCAGTTCTTC
clone_size: many
j_call: TRBJ2-1
v_call: TRBV20-1
d_call: -

cdr3_aa: CASSRLLGAVYEQYF
cdr3_nt: TGTGCCAGCAGTCGCTTGTTAGGGGCGGTTTACGAGCAGTACTTC
clone_size: few
j_call: TRBJ2-7
v_call: TRBV5-5
d_call: -

cdr3_aa: CASSQGDRDRYGEQYF
cdr3_nt: TGCGCCAGCAGCCAAGGGGATCGGGACCGGTACGGCGAGCAGTACTTC
clone_size: -
j_call: TRBJ2-7
v_call: TRBV4-1
d_call: -

cdr3_aa: CASSYPDSADTQYF
cdr3_nt: TGTGCCAGCAGTTATCCTGACAGCGCCGATACGCAGTATTTT
clone_size: -
j_call: TRBJ2-3
v_call: TRBV6-2/TRBV6-3
d_call: -

cdr3_aa: CATSAGLAGGRQFF
cdr3_nt: TGTGCCACCAGTGCCGGACTAGCGGGAGGGCGGCAGTTCTTC
clone_size: many
j_call: TRBJ2-1
v_call: TRBV24-1
d_call: TRBD2

cdr3_aa: CASSLGSTSEAFF
cdr3_nt: TGTGCCAGCAGTTTAGGGAGTACCTCTGAAGCTTTCTTT
clone_size: medium-sized
j_call: TRBJ1-1
v_call: TRBV27
d_call: -

cdr3_aa: CASSPEEGHYGYTF
cdr3_nt: TGTGCCAGCAGCCCCGAAGAGGGACACTATGGCTACACCTTC
clone_size: few
j_call: TRBJ1-2
v_call: TRBV7-2
d_call: -

cdr3_aa: CASSQDRGGLDQPQHF
cdr3_nt: TGCGCCAGCAGCCAAGATCGGGGGGGGCTCGATCAGCCCCAGCATTTT
clone_size: -
j_call: TRBJ1-5
v_call: TRBV4-1
d_call: -